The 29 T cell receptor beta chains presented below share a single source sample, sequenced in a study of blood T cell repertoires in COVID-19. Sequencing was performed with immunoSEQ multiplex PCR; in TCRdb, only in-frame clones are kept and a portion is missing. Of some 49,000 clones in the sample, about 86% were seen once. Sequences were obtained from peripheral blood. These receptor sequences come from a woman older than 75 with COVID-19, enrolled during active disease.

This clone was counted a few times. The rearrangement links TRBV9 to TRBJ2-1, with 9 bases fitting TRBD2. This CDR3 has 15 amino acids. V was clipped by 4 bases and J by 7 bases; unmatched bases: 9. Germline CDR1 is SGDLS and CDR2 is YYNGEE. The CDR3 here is CASSYRGRAENEQFF. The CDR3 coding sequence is TGTGCCAGCAGCTATCGCGGGAGGGCCGAAAATGAGCAGTTCTTC. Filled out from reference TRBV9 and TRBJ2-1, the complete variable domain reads DSGVTQTPKHLITATGQRVTLRCSPRSGDLSVYWYQQSLDQGLQFLIQYYNGEERAKGNILERFSAQQFPDLHSELNLSSLELGDSALYFCASSYRGRAENEQFFGPGTRLTVL.

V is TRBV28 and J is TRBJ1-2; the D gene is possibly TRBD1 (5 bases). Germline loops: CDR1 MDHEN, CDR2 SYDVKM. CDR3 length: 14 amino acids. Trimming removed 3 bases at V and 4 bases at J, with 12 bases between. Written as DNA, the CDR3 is TGTGCCAGCAGTTTGGGTCAGGGTGGCTATGGCTACACCTTC. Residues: CASSLGQGGYGYTF.

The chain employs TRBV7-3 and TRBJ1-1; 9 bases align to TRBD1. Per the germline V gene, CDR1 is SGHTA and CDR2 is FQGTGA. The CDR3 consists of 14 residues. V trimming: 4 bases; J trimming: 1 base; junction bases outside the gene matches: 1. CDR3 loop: CASSSGQGNTEAFF. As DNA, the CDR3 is TGTGCCAGCAGCTCGGGACAGGGGAACACTGAAGCTTTCTTT.

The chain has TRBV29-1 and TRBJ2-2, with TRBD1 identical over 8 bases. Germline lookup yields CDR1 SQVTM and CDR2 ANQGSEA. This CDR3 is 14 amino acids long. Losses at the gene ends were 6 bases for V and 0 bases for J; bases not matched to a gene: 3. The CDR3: CSVRTGTNTGELFF. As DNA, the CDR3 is TGCAGCGTAAGGACAGGGACGAACACCGGGGAGCTGTTTTTT.

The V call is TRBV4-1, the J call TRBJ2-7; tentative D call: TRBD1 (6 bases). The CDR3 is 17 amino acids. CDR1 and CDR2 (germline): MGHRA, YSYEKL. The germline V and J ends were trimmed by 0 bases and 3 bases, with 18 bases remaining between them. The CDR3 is CASSQDLLQDRFYEQYF. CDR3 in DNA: TGCGCCAGCAGCCAAGATCTTCTACAGGACAGATTCTACGAGCAGTACTTC.

CDR3 sequence: CASIGGLTDTQYF. The CDR3 region has the DNA TGTGCCAGCATCGGGGGGCTCACAGATACGCAGTATTTT. The chain links TRBV7-9 to TRBJ2-3, with a weak D call TRBD2 (7 bases). The CDR3 runs 13 residues. The germline V gene encodes CDR1 SEHNR and CDR2 FQNEAQ (reference sequence). Trimming removed 7 bases from V and 2 bases from J, with 10 bases in between.

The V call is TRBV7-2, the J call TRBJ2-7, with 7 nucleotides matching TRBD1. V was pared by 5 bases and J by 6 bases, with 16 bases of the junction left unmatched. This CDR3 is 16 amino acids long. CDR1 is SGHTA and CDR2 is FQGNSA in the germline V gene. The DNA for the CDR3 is TGTGCCAGCAGCCAACAGGGGAGAGGTGGGGGTGGCGAGCAGTACTTC. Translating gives CASSQQGRGGGGEQYF.

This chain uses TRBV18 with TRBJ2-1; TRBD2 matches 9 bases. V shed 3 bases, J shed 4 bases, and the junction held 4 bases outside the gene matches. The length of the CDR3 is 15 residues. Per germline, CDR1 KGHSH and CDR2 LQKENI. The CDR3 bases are TGTGCCAGCTCACCTGGACTAGCGACATACAATGAGCAGTTCTTC. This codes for CASSPGLATYNEQFF.

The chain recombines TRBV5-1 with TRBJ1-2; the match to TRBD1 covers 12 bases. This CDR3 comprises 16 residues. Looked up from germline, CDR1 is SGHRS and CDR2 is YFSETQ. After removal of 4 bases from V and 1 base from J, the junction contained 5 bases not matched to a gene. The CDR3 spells CASSTGTGGFNYGYTF. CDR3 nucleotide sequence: TGCGCCAGCAGCACCGGGACAGGGGGCTTTAACTATGGCTACACCTTC.

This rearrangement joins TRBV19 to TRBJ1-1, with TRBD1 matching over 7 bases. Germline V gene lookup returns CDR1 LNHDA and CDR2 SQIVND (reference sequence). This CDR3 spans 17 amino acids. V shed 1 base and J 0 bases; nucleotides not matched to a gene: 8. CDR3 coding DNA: TGTGCCAGTAGTATAGCGACAGGGTGGACTATGAACACTGAAGCTTTCTTT. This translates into CASSIATGWTMNTEAFF. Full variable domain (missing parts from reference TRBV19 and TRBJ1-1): DGGITQSPKYLFRKEGQNVTLSCEQNLNHDAMYWYRQDPGQGLRLIYYSQIVNDFQKGDIAEGYSVSREKKESFPLTVTSAQKNPTAFYLCASSIATGWTMNTEAFFGQGTRLTVV.

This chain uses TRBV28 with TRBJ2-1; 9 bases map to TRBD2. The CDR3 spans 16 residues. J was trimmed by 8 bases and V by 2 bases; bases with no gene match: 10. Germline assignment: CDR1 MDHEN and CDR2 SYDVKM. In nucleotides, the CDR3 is TGTGCCAGCAGTTTAGACATTAGCGGGAGATGGGATGAGCAGTTCTTC. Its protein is CASSLDISGRWDEQFF.

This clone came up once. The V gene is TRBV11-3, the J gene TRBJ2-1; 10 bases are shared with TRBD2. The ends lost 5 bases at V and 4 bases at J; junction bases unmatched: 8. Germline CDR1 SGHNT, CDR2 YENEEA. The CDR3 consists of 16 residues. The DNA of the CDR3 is TGTGCCAGCAGCCGGACTATAGCGGGAGGATACAATGAGCAGTTCTTC. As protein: CASSRTIAGGYNEQFF.

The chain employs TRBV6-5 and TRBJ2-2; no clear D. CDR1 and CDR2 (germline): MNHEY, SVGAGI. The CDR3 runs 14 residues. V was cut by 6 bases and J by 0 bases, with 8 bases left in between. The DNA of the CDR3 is TGTGCCAGCAGGAAAACGGCGAACACCGGGGAGCTGTTTTTT. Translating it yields CASRKTANTGELFF.

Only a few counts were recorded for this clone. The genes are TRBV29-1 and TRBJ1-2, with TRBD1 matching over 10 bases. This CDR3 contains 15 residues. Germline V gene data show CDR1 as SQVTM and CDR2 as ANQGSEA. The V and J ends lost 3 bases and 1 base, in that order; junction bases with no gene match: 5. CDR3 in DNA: TGCAGCGTTGACGCGACAGGGGGCCTTAACTATGGCTACACCTTC. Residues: CSVDATGGLNYGYTF.

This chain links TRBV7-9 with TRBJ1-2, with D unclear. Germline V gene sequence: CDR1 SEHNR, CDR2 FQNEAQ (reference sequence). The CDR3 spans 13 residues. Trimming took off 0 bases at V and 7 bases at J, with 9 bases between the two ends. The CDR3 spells CASSLAGLGGYTF. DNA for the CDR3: TGTGCCAGCAGCTTAGCTGGGCTGGGTGGCTACACCTTC.

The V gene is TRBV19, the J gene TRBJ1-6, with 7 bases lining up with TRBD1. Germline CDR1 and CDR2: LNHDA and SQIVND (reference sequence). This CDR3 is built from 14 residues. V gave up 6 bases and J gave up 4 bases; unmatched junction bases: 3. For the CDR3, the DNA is TGTGCCAGTAGACCGGGACAGTATAATTCACCCCTCCACTTT. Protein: CASRPGQYNSPLHF.

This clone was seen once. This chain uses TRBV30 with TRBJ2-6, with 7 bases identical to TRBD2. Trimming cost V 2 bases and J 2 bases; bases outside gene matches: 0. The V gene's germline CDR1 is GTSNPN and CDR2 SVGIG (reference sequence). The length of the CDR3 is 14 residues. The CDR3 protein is CAWSSGTGANVLTF. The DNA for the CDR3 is TGTGCCTGGAGTAGCGGGACTGGGGCCAACGTCCTGACTTTC.

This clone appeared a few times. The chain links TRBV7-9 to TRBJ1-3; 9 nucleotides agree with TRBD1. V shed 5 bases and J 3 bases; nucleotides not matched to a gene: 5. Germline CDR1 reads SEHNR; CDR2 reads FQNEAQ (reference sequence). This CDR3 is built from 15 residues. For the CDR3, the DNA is TGTGCCAGCAGCAAACAGGGGGCGAGTGGAAACACCATATATTTT. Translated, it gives CASSKQGASGNTIYF.

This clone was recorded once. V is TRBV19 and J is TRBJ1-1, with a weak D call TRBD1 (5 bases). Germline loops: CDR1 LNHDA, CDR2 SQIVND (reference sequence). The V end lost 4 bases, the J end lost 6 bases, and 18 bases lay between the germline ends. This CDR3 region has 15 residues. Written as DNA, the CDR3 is TGTGCCAGTAGTAAAAGAGACGTACGGGGGTCTGAAGCTTTCTTT. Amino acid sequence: CASSKRDVRGSEAFF.

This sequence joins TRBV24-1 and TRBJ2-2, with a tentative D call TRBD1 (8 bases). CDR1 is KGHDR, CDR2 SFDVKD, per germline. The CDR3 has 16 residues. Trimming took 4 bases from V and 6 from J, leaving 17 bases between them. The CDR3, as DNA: TGTGCCACCAGTGACTTCCGACAGGGGAGGGCCGGGGAGCTGTTTTTT. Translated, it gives CATSDFRQGRAGELFF.

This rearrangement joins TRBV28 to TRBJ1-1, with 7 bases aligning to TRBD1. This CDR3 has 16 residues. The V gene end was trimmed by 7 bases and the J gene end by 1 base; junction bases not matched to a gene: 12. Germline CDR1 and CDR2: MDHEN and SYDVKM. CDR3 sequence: CASTLGQQNWNTEAFF. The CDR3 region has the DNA TGTGCCAGCACCTTGGGACAGCAAAATTGGAACACTGAAGCTTTCTTT.

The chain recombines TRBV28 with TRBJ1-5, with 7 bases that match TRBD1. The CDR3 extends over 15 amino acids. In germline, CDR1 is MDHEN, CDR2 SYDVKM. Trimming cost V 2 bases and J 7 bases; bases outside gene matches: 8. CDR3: CASSLPDRVGQPQHF. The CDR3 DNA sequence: TGTGCCAGCAGTTTACCAGACAGGGTTGGGCAGCCCCAGCATTTT.

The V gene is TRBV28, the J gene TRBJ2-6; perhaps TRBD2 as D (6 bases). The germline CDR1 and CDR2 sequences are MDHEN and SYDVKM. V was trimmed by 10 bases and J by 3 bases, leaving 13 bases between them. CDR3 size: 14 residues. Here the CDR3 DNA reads TGTGCCACCGCGGGGAGCGGTGGGGCCAACGTCCTGACTTTC. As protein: CATAGSGGANVLTF.

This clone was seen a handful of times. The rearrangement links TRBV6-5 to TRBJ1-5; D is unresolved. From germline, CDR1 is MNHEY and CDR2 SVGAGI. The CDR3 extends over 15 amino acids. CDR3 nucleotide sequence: TGTGCTACCCAGCGGGCGGTGAATAGCAATCAGCCCCAGCATTTT. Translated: CATQRAVNSNQPQHF.

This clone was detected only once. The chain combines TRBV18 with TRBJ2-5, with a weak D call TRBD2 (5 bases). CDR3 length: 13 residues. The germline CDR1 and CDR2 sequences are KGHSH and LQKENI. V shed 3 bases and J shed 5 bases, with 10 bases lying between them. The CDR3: CASSPSRGETQYF. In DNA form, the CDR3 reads TGTGCCAGCTCACCGTCAAGAGGGGAGACCCAGTACTTC. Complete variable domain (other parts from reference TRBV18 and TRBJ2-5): NAGVMQNPRHLVRRRGQEARLRCSPMKGHSHVYWYRQLPEEGLKFMVYLQKENIIDESGMPKERFSAEFPKEGPSILRIQQVVRGDSAAYFCASSPSRGETQYFGPGTRLLVL.

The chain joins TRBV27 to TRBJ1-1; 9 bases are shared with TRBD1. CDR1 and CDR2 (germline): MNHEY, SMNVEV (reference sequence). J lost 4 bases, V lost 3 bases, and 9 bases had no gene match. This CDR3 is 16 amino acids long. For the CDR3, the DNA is TGTGCCAGCAGTTTTCTGACAGGGGGTGTGGGCACTGAAGCTTTCTTT. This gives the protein CASSFLTGGVGTEAFF.

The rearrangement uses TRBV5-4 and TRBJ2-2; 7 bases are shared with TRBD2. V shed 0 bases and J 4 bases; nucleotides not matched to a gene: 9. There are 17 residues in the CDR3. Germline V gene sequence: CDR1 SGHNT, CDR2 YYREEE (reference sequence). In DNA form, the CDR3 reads TGTGCCAGCAGCTTGGACCTTGCGGGAGTTAGCACCGGGGAGCTGTTTTTT. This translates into CASSLDLAGVSTGELFF.

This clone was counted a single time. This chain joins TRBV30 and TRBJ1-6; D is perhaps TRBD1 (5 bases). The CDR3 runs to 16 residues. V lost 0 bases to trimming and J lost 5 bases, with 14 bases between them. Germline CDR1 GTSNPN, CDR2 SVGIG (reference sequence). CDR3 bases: TGTGCCTGGAGTGTACAGGTGAATTTGAATAATTCACCCCTCCACTTT. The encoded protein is CAWSVQVNLNNSPLHF.

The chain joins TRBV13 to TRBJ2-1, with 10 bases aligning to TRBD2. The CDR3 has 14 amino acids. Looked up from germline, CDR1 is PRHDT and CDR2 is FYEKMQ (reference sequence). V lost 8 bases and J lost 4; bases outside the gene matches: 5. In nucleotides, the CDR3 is TGTGCCAGCTCTAGCGGGAGACCATACAATGAGCAGTTCTTC. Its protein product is CASSSGRPYNEQFF.